Here is one T cell receptor beta chain with its context. Its target is unknown. Participants comprised healthy donors of bone marrow. 60 Vbeta and 13 Jbeta primers were used in PCR. TCRdb's copy holds only in-frame clones and misses some; the assay was immunoSEQ multiplex PCR. The repertoire holds roughly 110,000 clones, with 73% as singletons. These data originate in a study of cytomegalovirus exposure and HLA in healthy donors. Study at large: Earlier results showed almost 120 million unique TCR beta sequences derived from roughly 180 million T cells. Study results and limitations: An apparent linkage of common viral pathogens to several of the most significant clusters emerged in a later analysis.

The V and J ends lost 4 bases and 7 bases respectively, with 16 bases between them. Germline V CDR1 and CDR2: SQVTM, ANQGSEA. The CDR3 contains 13 residues. This rearrangement joins TRBV29-1 to TRBJ1-2, with TRBD1 as a possible D gene (5 bases). The TCR comes from a man in his thirties or forties in good health and CMV-seronegative. Sequenced: PBMCs. The DNA of the CDR3 is TGCAGCGTTGGGCAACAGGAGTTACGTGGCTACACCTTC. Translating gives CSVGQQELRGYTF.